The sequence of this TCR beta chain was determined in a study of technical replicates of blood from a few donors. The table came from immunoSEQ multiplex PCR; TCRdb's copy has only in-frame clones and leaves some out. The table includes some 87,000 clones, about 92% detected once. The CDR3 covers 14 residues. Germline V gene lookup returns CDR1 SGHAT and CDR2 FQNNGV. Trimming took 5 bases from V and 2 from J, leaving 13 bases between them. Sequenced sample: T cells isolated from PBMCs. The clonotype originates from a human donor in good health. The rearrangement joins TRBV11-2 to TRBJ2-7, with TRBD2 as a possible D gene (5 bases). CDR3 loop: CASSIGSGTYEQYF. DNA of the CDR3: TGTGCCAGCAGCATTGGGTCGGGGACCTACGAGCAGTACTTC.